This TCR beta chain was sequenced in a study of cytomegalovirus exposure and HLA in healthy donors. The study's findings and limits: Donors belonging to an Asian-associated ancestry cluster reportedly showed fewer N-insertions in productive TCRs than the approximately 700-donor mean, according to what a later analysis found. Owing to their indistinguishability, certain V segments, notably TRBV6-2 and TRBV6-3, were excluded.

Points on this clone: Its antigen is undetermined.

The V end was cut by 2 bases, the J end by 0 bases, with 10 bases between. Germline V lookup: CDR1 LNHDA, CDR2 SQIVND (reference sequence). The CDR3 consists of 15 residues. The study ran its PCR with 60 Vbeta and 13 Jbeta primers. Method: immunoSEQ multiplex PCR; TCRdb's copy keeps in-frame clones and lacks some. The profile shows over 90,000 clones, 81% of them singletons. V is TRBV19 and J is TRBJ1-1; possible D gene TRBD1, 6 bases. Sequencing was performed on PBMCs. The TCR sequence derives from a man in his forties in good health and CMV-seropositive. The CDR3 loop is CASSIITGMNTEAFF. The DNA of the CDR3 is TGTGCCAGTAGTATAATTACAGGGATGAACACTGAAGCTTTCTTT.